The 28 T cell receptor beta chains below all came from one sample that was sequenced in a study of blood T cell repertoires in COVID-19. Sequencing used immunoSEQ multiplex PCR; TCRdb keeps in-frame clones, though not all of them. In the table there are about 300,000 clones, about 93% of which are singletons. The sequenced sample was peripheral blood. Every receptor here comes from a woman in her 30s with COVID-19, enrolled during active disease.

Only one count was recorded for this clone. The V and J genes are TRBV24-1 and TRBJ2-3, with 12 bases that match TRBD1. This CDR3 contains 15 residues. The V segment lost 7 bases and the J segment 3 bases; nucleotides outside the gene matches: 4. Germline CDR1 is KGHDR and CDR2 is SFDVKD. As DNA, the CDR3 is TGTGCCACCAGAGGGGGACAGGGGGCGACAGATACGCAGTATTTT. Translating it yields CATRGGQGATDTQYF.

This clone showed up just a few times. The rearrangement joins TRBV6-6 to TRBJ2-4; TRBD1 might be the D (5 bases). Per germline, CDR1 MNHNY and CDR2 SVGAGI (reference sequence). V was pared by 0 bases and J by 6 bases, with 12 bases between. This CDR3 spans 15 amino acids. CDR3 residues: CASSYSSDTSNIQYF. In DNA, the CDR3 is TGTGCCAGCAGTTACTCGTCGGACACCTCAAACATTCAGTACTTC.

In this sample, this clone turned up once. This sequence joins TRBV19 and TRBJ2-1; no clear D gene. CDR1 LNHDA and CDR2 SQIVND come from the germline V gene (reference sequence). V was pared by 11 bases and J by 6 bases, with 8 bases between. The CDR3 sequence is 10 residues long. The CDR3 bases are TGTGCCTCGGGTTTCAATGAGCAGTTCTTC. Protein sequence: CASGFNEQFF. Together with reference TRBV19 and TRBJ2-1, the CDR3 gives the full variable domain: DGGITQSPKYLFRKEGQNVTLSCEQNLNHDAMYWYRQDPGQGLRLIYYSQIVNDFQKGDIAEGYSVSREKKESFPLTVTSAQKNPTAFYLCASGFNEQFFGPGTRLTVL.

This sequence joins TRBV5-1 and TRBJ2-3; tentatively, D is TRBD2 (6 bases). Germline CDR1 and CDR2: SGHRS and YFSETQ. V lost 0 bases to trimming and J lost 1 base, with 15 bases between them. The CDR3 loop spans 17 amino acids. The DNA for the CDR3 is TGCGCCAGCAGCTTGGGGCTTACGGGAGATCGCACAGATACGCAGTATTTT. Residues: CASSLGLTGDRTDTQYF.

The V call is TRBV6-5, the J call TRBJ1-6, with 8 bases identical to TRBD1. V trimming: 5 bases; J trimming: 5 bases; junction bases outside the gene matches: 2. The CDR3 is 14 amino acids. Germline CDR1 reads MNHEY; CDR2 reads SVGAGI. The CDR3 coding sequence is TGTGCCAGCAGTCTGACAGGGGATAATTCACCCCTCCACTTT. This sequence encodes CASSLTGDNSPLHF.

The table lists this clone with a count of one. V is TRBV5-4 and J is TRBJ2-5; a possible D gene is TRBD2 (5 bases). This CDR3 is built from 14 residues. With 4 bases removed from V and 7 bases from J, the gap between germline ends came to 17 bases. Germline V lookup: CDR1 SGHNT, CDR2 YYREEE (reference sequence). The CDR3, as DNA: TGTGCCAGCAGCCCGGCCGGGGTGGGTGCGACCCAGTACTTC. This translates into CASSPAGVGATQYF. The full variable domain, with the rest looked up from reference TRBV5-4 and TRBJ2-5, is ETGVTQSPTHLIKTRGQQVTLRCSSQSGHNTVSWYQQALGQGPQFIFQYYREEENGRGNFPPRFSGLQFPNYSSELNVNALELDDSALYLCASSPAGVGATQYFGPGTRLLVL.

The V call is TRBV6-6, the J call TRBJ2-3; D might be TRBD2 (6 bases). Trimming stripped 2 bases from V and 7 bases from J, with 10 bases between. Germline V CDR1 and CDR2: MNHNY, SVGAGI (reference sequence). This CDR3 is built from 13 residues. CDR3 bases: TGTGCCAGCAGTTACCGGGAGACAAATACGCAGTATTTT. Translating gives CASSYRETNTQYF.

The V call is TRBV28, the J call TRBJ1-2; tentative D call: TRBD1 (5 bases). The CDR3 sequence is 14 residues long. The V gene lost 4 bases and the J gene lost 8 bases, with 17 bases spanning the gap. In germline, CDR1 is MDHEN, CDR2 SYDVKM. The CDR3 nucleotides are TGTGCCAGCAGTTCGCTGGTCCGGGGGAAGGGCTACACCTTC. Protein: CASSSLVRGKGYTF.

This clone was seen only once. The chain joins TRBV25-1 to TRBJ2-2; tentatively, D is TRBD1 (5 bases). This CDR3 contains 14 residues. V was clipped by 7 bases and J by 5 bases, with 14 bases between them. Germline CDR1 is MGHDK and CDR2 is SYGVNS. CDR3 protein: CASMMAGRTGELFF. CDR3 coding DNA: TGTGCCAGCATGATGGCAGGGCGTACCGGGGAGCTGTTTTTT.

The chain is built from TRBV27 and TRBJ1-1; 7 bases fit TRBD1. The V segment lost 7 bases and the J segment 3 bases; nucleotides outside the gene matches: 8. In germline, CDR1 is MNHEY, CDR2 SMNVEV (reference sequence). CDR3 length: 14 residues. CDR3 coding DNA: TGTGCCAGCAATCAGACAGGGCCCGACACTGAAGCTTTCTTT. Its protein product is CASNQTGPDTEAFF.

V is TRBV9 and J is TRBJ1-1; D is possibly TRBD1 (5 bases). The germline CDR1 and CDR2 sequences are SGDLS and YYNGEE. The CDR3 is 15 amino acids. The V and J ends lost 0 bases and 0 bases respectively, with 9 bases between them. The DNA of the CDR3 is TGTGCCAGCAGCGTAGTAGGGGTTATGAACACTGAAGCTTTCTTT. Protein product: CASSVVGVMNTEAFF.

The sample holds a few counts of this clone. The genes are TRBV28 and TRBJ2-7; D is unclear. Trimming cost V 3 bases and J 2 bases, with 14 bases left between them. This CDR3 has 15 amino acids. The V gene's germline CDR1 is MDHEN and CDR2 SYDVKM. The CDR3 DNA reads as TGTGCCAGCAGTTTTGGTCCGGGTCCCACCTACGAGCAGTACTTC. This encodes CASSFGPGPTYEQYF.

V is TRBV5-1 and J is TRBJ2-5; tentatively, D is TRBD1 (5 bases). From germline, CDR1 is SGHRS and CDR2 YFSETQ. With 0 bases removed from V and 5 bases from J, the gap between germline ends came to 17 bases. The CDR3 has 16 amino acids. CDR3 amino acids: CASSLGQISIWETQYF. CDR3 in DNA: TGCGCCAGCAGCTTGGGACAGATCTCGATTTGGGAGACCCAGTACTTC.

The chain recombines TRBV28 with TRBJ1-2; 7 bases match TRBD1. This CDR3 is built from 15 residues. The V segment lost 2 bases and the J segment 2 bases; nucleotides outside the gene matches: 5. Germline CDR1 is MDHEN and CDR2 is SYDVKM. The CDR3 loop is CASSLLLQGNYGYTF. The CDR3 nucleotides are TGTGCCAGCAGTTTACTCCTACAGGGGAACTATGGCTACACCTTC.

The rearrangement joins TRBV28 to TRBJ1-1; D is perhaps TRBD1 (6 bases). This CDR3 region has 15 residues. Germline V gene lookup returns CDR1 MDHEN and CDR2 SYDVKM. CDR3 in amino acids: CAHRGGLGINTEAFF. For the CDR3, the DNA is TGTGCGCATAGGGGGGGGTTGGGAATTAACACTGAAGCTTTCTTT.

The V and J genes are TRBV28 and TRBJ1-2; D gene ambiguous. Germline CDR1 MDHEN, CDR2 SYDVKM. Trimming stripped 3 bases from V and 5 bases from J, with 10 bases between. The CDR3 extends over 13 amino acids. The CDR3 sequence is CASSFAGSYGYTF. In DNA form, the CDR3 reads TGTGCCAGCAGTTTCGCGGGATCGTATGGCTACACCTTC.

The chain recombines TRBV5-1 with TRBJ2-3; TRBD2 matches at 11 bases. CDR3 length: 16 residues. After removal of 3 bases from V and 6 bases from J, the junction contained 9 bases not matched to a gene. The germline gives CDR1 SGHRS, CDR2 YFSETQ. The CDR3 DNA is TGCGCCAGCAGCTCCACTAGCGGGAGCGTAGTGGATACGCAGTATTTT. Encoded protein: CASSSTSGSVVDTQYF.

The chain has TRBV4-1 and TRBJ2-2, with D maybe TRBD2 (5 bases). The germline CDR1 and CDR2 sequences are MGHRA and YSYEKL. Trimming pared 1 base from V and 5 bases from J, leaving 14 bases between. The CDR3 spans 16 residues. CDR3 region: CASSQGEFAWTGELFF. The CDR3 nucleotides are TGCGCCAGCAGCCAAGGGGAGTTCGCTTGGACCGGGGAGCTGTTTTTT.

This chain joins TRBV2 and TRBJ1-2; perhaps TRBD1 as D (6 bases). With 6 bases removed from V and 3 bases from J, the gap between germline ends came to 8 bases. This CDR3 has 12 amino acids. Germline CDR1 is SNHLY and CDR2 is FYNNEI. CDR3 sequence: CASSKGDYGYTF. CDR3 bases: TGTGCCAGCAGCAAGGGGGACTATGGCTACACCTTC.

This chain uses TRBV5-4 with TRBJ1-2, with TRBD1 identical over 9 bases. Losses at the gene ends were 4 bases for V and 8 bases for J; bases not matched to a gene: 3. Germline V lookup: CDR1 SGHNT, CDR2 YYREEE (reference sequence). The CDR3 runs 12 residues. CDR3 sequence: CASSLDRGGYTF. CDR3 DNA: TGTGCCAGCAGCCTGGACAGGGGAGGCTACACCTTC.

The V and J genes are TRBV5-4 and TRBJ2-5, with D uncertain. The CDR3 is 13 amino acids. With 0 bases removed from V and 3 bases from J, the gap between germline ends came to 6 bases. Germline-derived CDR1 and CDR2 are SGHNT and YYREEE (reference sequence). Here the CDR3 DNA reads TGTGCCAGCAGCTTGGAACGGGAAGAGACCCAGTACTTC. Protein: CASSLEREETQYF.

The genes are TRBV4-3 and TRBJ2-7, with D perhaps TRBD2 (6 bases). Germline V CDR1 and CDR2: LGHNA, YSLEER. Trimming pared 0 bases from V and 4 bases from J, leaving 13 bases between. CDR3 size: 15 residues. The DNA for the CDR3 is TGCGCCAGCAGCCAAGAGCCGACTAGGACATACGAGCAGTACTTC. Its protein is CASSQEPTRTYEQYF.

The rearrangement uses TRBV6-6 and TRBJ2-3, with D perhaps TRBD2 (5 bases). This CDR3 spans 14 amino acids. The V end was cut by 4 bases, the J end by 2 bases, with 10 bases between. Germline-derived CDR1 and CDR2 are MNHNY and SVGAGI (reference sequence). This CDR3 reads CASSSKADTDTQYF. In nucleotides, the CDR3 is TGTGCCAGCAGTTCGAAAGCGGACACAGATACGCAGTATTTT.

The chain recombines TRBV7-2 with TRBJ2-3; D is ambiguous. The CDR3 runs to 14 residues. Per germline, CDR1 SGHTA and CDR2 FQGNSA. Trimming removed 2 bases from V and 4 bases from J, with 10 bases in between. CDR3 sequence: CASSLRPRSDTQYF. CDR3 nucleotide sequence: TGTGCCAGCAGCTTAAGGCCCAGGTCAGATACGCAGTATTTT.

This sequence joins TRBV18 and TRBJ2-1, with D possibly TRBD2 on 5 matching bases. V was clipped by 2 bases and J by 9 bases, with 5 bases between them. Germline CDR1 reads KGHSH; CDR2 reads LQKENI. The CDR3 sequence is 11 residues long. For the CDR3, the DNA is TGTGCCAGCTCACCAGGAGGTGAGCAGTTCTTC. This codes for CASSPGGEQFF.

The CDR3 coding sequence is TGTGCCAGCAGCACCTTCGGAGGCACCGGGGAGCTGTTTTTT. Translated: CASSTFGGTGELFF. This sequence joins TRBV6-5 and TRBJ2-2; weak D call: TRBD2 (5 bases). The CDR3 spans 14 residues. Germline V gene lookup returns CDR1 MNHEY and CDR2 SVGAGI. V dropped 6 bases and J dropped 4 bases, with 12 bases sitting between them.

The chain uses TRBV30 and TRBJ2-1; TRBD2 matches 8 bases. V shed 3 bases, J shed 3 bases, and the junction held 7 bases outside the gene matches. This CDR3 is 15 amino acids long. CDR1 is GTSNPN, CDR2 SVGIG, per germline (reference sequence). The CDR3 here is CAWSPGGTLYNEQFF. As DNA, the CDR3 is TGTGCCTGGAGCCCGGGAGGGACCCTCTACAATGAGCAGTTCTTC.

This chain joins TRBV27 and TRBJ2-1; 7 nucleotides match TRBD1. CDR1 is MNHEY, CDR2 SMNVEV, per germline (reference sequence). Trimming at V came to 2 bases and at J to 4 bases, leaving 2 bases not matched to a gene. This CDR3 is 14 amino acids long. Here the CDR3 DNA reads TGTGCCAGCAGTTTAGGGACAGTTTACAATGAGCAGTTCTTC. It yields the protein CASSLGTVYNEQFF.